These T cell receptor beta chains were read from a single sample in a study of blood T cell repertoires in COVID-19. Here immunoSEQ multiplex PCR was the method, and the copy in TCRdb shows in-frame clones only, minus some. The repertoire holds some 330,000 clones, with under 90% as singletons. Sequencing was carried out using PBMCs or T cells enriched from blood (not recorded which). The receptors here all came from a man aged 25-40 years who had recovered from COVID-19. CDR3s include the opening cysteine and the closing phenylalanine or tryptophan. A D gene is named only where the DNA matches it firmly. Clone size is not always given. Where it is, it says once, few, many or a class for expanded clones.

>-|TRBV29-1|-|TRBJ1-6
CSVQNSPLHF
TGCAGCGTTCAGAATTCACCCCTCCACTTT
>-|TRBV6-5|-|TRBJ2-5
CASTHRDQETQYF
TGTGCCAGCACCCACAGGGACCAAGAGACCCAGTACTTC
>-|TRBV10-3|-|TRBJ2-2
CAISADYPGELFF
TGTGCCATCAGTGCGGACTATCCCGGGGAGCTGTTTTTT
>-|TRBV20-1|-|TRBJ2-5
CSAGGTSGETQYF
TGCAGTGCTGGTGGCACGAGCGGAGAGACCCAGTACTTC
>TRBD2|TRBV7-2|-|TRBJ2-1
CASSYRLAGYNEQFF
TGTGCCAGCAGCTATCGACTAGCGGGGTACAATGAGCAGTTCTTC
>TRBD1|TRBV5-8|-|TRBJ1-4
CASSLRDRGGEKLFF
TGTGCCAGCAGCTTGAGGGACAGGGGAGGTGAAAAACTGTTTTTT
>-|TRBV30|-|TRBJ1-5
CAWSVRGKPQHF
TGTGCCTGGAGCGTTCGCGGTAAGCCCCAGCATTTT
>-|TRBV27|once|TRBJ2-7
CASSLYTGQGGRSYEQYF
TGTGCCAGCAGTTTATATACTGGGCAGGGAGGTAGATCCTACGAGCAGTACTTC
>-|TRBV19|-|TRBJ1-1
CASNQSPRGWGTEAFF
TGTGCCAGTAATCAGTCCCCGCGGGGCTGGGGCACTGAAGCTTTCTTT
>-|TRBV2|-|TRBJ1-3
CASSALSSGNTIYF
TGTGCCAGCAGTGCCCTTAGCTCTGGAAACACCATATATTTT
>-|TRBV4-1|-|TRBJ1-1
CASSLRDTKIMNTEAFF
TGCGCCAGCAGCCTCCGGGACACTAAAATAATGAACACTGAAGCTTTCTTT
>TRBD2|TRBV6-5|-|TRBJ2-4
CASSYTASGKNIQYF
TGTGCCAGCAGTTACACCGCTAGCGGAAAAAACATTCAGTACTTC
>-|TRBV6-5|-|TRBJ1-4
CASSTGIGGEKLFF
TGTGCCAGCAGTACCGGGATCGGGGGGGAAAAACTGTTTTTT
>-|TRBV7-9|-|TRBJ2-5
CASSLWGGEETQYF
TGTGCCAGCAGCCTTTGGGGGGGCGAAGAGACCCAGTACTTC
>-|TRBV27|-|TRBJ2-3
CASSAFPYGRGLTDTQYF
TGTGCCAGCAGTGCCTTCCCTTACGGGAGGGGGCTTACAGATACGCAGTATTTT
>TRBD1|TRBV27|few|TRBJ1-4
CASSLKDRAASGEKLFF
TGTGCCAGCAGTTTAAAGGACAGGGCCGCCTCGGGTGAAAAACTGTTTTTT
>-|TRBV6-1|-|TRBJ1-3
CASSENWHGGDTIYF
TGTGCCAGCAGTGAAAATTGGCATGGTGGAGACACCATATATTTT
>-|TRBV5-8|once|TRBJ2-7
CASSLVGSYEQYF
TGTGCCAGCAGCTTGGTCGGGAGCTACGAGCAGTACTTC
>-|TRBV5-6|-|TRBJ1-6
CASSFSRENPLHF
TGTGCCAGCAGCTTTTCTCGCGAAAATCCCCTCCACTTT
>TRBD1|TRBV5-1|-|TRBJ1-5
CASSSTPTGGNQPQHF
TGCGCCAGCAGCTCTACTCCTACAGGGGGAAATCAGCCCCAGCATTTT
>-|TRBV19|-|TRBJ1-5
CASSSATTGHQPQHF
TGTGCCAGTAGTTCGGCGACGACAGGTCATCAGCCCCAGCATTTT
>TRBD1|TRBV4-1|-|TRBJ2-3
CASSQRDRGRSDTQYF
TGCGCCAGCAGCCAGAGGGACAGGGGGCGATCAGATACGCAGTATTTT
>TRBD1|TRBV19|-|TRBJ1-4
CASSISGQGMRKLFF
TGTGCCAGTAGTATATCGGGACAGGGGATGCGAAAACTGTTTTTT
>TRBD1|TRBV5-6|once|TRBJ1-6
CASSIPGTVGSPLHF
TGTGCCAGCAGCATCCCCGGGACAGTCGGATCACCCCTCCACTTT
>-|TRBV2|-|TRBJ2-3
CASSSPRGADTQYF
TGTGCCAGCAGTTCCCCCAGGGGAGCAGATACGCAGTATTTT
>TRBD1|TRBV15|few|TRBJ2-2
CATSRAGQVLSGELFF
TGTGCCACCAGCAGAGCCGGACAGGTTTTGTCCGGGGAGCTGTTTTTT